These 16 T cell receptor beta chains share one sample of origin, sequenced in a study of T cells after yellow fever vaccination. In TCRdb, the 5' RACE reads were re-called with MiXCR into one record per CDR3 protein. The sample gives hundreds of thousands of distinct CDR3 sequences, under 15% of which show up once; 2.5% to 3.5% is in the top ten. The sample consisted of CD4+ T cells sorted from PBMCs, taken 15 days after the yellow fever booster vaccination. The receptors here all came from a man aged 18 to 29 who received the YFV17D yellow fever vaccine.

This chain uses TRBV3-1 with TRBJ1-1; D gene uncertain. With 0 bases removed from V and 5 bases from J, the gap between germline ends came to 4 bases. This CDR3 contains 12 residues. The germline V gene has CDR1 LGHDT and CDR2 YNNKEL (reference sequence). CDR3 nucleotide sequence: TGTGCCAGCAGCCAAGATGTTACTGAAGCTTTCTTT. Its protein is CASSQDVTEAFF.

This clonotype has a handful of counts. V is TRBV20-1 and J is TRBJ1-1; D not certain. The CDR3 is 13 amino acids. The V and J ends lost 4 bases and 0 bases respectively, with 9 bases between them. Germline lookup yields CDR1 DFQATT and CDR2 SNEGSKA (reference sequence). CDR3 DNA sequence: TGCAGTGCTATTCATTCAGTGAACACTGAAGCTTTCTTT. Its protein is CSAIHSVNTEAFF.

V and J are TRBV4-1 and TRBJ1-5, with TRBD1 matching 8 bases. Trimming cost V 4 bases and J 7 bases; bases outside gene matches: 9. From germline, CDR1 is MGHRA and CDR2 YSYEKL. The CDR3 is made up of 15 amino acids. CDR3 nucleotides: TGCGCCAGCAGCCTAACCCAGGGGGCTGGGCAGCCCCAGCATTTT. Its protein is CASSLTQGAGQPQHF.

The chain has TRBV20-1 and TRBJ1-6; D not certain. Deletions cut 2 bases from V and 10 bases from J, with 9 bases between. CDR3 size: 12 residues. Germline CDR1 reads DFQATT; CDR2 reads SNEGSKA (reference sequence). CDR3 coding DNA: TGCAGTGCTAGATCCCTGAGCTCACCCCTCCACTTT. This translates into CSARSLSSPLHF.

This clonotype turned up a few times. The rearrangement links TRBV3-1 to TRBJ2-5; TRBD1 might be the D (6 bases). This CDR3 has 15 residues. The V gene's germline CDR1 is LGHDT and CDR2 YNNKEL (reference sequence). With 1 base removed from V and 1 base from J, the gap between germline ends came to 10 bases. DNA of the CDR3: TGTGCCAGCAGCCAAGTTCCAGGGGTCCAAGAGACCCAGTACTTC. This gives the protein CASSQVPGVQETQYF.

A few counts support this clonotype. The V and J genes are TRBV7-2 and TRBJ1-4; D is undetermined. The CDR3 runs to 15 residues. Germline CDR1 reads SGHTA; CDR2 reads FQGNSA. Trimming cost V 1 base and J 7 bases, with 13 bases left between them. CDR3 coding DNA: TGTGCCAGCAGCTTAGAAGGTGGCCGACTTGAAAAACTGTTTTTT. This translates into CASSLEGGRLEKLFF. Full variable domain (remainder filled in from reference TRBV7-2 and TRBJ1-4): GAGVSQSPSNKVTEKGKDVELRCDPISGHTALYWYRQSLGQGLEFLIYFQGNSAPDKSGLPSDRFSAERTGGSVSTLTIQRTQQEDSAVYLCASSLEGGRLEKLFFGSGTQLSVL.

Only a few counts were recorded for this clonotype. The chain combines TRBV11-2 with TRBJ2-1; 8 bases are a match to TRBD1. V shed 6 bases and J 5 bases; nucleotides not matched to a gene: 12. CDR1 and CDR2 from the germline V gene are SGHAT and FQNNGV. This CDR3 spans 16 amino acids. CDR3 region: CASSSTGGQSHNEQFF. In nucleotides, the CDR3 is TGTGCCAGCAGTTCAACAGGGGGGCAATCCCACAATGAGCAGTTCTTC.

This clonotype appeared a few times. This sequence joins TRBV7-9 and TRBJ2-5, with D unclear. The germline V and J ends were trimmed by 5 bases and 1 base, with 8 bases remaining between them. CDR1 SEHNR and CDR2 FQNEAQ come from the germline V gene (reference sequence). The CDR3 has 13 amino acids. CDR3 residues: CASSKFAQETQYF. CDR3 DNA: TGTGCCAGCAGCAAGTTCGCCCAAGAGACCCAGTACTTC.

This rearrangement joins TRBV24-1 to TRBJ2-3; no firm D call. CDR1 and CDR2 from the germline V gene are KGHDR and SFDVKD. The CDR3 is made up of 17 amino acids. Trimming pared 2 bases from V and 0 bases from J, leaving 14 bases between. The CDR3 bases are TGTGCCACCAGTGATTCCCCTGGACGGCCTAGCACAGATACGCAGTATTTT. It codes for CATSDSPGRPSTDTQYF.

There are a few counts of this clonotype. The chain employs TRBV20-1 and TRBJ1-2; 11 nucleotides match TRBD1. Germline V gene data show CDR1 as DFQATT and CDR2 as SNEGSKA (reference sequence). J lost 2 bases, V lost 5 bases, and 4 bases had no gene match. The CDR3 runs 14 residues. The CDR3: CSAPWTGGNYGYTF. The CDR3, as DNA: TGCAGTGCTCCCTGGACAGGGGGCAACTATGGCTACACCTTC.

This clonotype came up a few times. The chain couples TRBV7-9 to TRBJ2-1; D is possibly TRBD1 (6 bases). The CDR3 totals 19 residues. V was shortened by 2 bases and J by 7 bases, with 27 bases between the two germline ends. CDR1 is SEHNR and CDR2 is FQNEAQ in the germline V gene (reference sequence). CDR3 region: CASSLNAPGLGHRRNEQFF. The CDR3 coding sequence is TGTGCCAGCAGCTTAAATGCACCGGGCCTGGGACATCGCCGAAATGAGCAGTTCTTC.

This clonotype was detected ten times or more. The CDR3 region is CASSSRPNTEAFF. The CDR3 DNA reads as TGTGCCAGCAGCTCCCGACCTAACACTGAAGCTTTCTTT. The chain has TRBV7-9 and TRBJ1-1; D unresolved. Trimming removed 4 bases from V and 2 bases from J, with 8 bases in between. The CDR3 has 13 amino acids. Germline-derived CDR1 and CDR2 are SEHNR and FQNEAQ (reference sequence).

This clonotype turned up a few times. The junction departs from the called germline gene at one end, perhaps through a read error. The gene calls are TRBV7-9 and TRBJ2-6, with D possibly being TRBD2 (6 bases). This CDR3 spans 17 amino acids. CDR1 and CDR2 from the germline V gene are SEHNR and FQNEAQ (reference sequence). The DNA for the CDR3 is TGTGCCAGCAGTTTAGGAGGGCTTACCCCTGGGGCCAACGTCCTGACTTTC. Its translation: CASSLGGLTPGANVLTF.

This chain uses TRBV2 with TRBJ1-6; D is perhaps TRBD1 (6 bases). The V end lost 6 bases, the J end lost 6 bases, and 12 bases lay between the germline ends. Looked up from germline, CDR1 is SNHLY and CDR2 is FYNNEI. The CDR3 covers 14 residues. CDR3 sequence (DNA): TGTGCCAGCAGAGCCGGACAGCTTAATTCACCCCTCCACTTT. It is translated as CASRAGQLNSPLHF. Full variable domain (remainder filled in from reference TRBV2 and TRBJ1-6): EPEVTQTPSHQVTQMGQEVILRCVPISNHLYFYWYRQILGQKVEFLVSFYNNEISEKSEIFDDQFSVERPDGSNFTLKIRSTKLEDSAMYFCASRAGQLNSPLHFGNGTRLTVT.

This clonotype was seen more than once but under ten times. The chain combines TRBV4-2 with TRBJ2-3; D is perhaps TRBD1 (6 bases). Per germline, CDR1 LGHNA and CDR2 YNFKEQ. With 0 bases removed from V and 1 base from J, the gap between germline ends came to 11 bases. The CDR3 is 16 amino acids. CDR3 protein: CASSQDRGYGTDTQYF. The CDR3 coding sequence is TGTGCCAGCAGCCAAGATAGGGGGTACGGCACAGATACGCAGTATTTT.

This clonotype was counted a few times. CDR3: CASSLAGQRTDTQYF. The DNA of the CDR3 is TGCGCCAGCAGCTTGGCGGGACAGCGCACAGATACGCAGTATTTT. The genes are TRBV5-1 and TRBJ2-3, with 7 bases that match TRBD1. The J segment lost 1 base and the V segment lost 0 bases, leaving 2 bases of the junction unmatched. Germline assignment: CDR1 SGHRS and CDR2 YFSETQ. The length of the CDR3 is 15 residues. Together with reference TRBV5-1 and TRBJ2-3, the CDR3 gives the full variable domain: KAGVTQTPRYLIKTRGQQVTLSCSPISGHRSVSWYQQTPGQGLQFLFEYFSETQRNKGNFPGRFSGRQFSNSRSEMNVSTLELGDSALYLCASSLAGQRTDTQYFGPGTRLTVL.